These 29 T cell receptor beta chains came from one sample sequenced in a study of blood T cells in healthy people across ages. Primed by a sample-barcoded 5' primer and a J-beta primer mix, a second PCR proceeded for 7 to 11 cycles. MiXCR was run by TCRdb on the 5' RACE reads, yielding one entry per CDR3 protein. The sample holds more than 700,000 distinct CDR3 sequences, 40% to 65% seen once. The specimen was blood. These TCRs come from a man at least 80 years old in good health.

This clonotype appeared a single time. A single base is all that separates this from a far larger clone, so a read error is likely. The V and J genes are TRBV4-2 and TRBJ2-7; TRBD2 might be the D (6 bases). CDR1 LGHNA and CDR2 YNFKEQ come from the germline V gene. The CDR3 is made up of 11 amino acids. The CDR3 DNA reads TGTACCAGCAGCCGGGGGTACGAGCAGTACTTC. Its protein product is CTSSRGYEQYF.

The CDR3 sequence: CSAPPVLGQGPTNYGYTF. The DNA of the CDR3 is TGCAGTGCTCCCCCCGTACTGGGACAGGGGCCAACTAACTATGGCTACACCTTC. The V call is TRBV20-1, the J call TRBJ1-2, with 10 nucleotides matching TRBD1. CDR3 size: 18 residues. Germline V CDR1 and CDR2: DFQATT, SNEGSKA (reference sequence). The junction had 15 bases not matched to a gene; V was cut back by 5 bases and J by 0 bases.

This clonotype was counted only a few times. The V gene is TRBV12-3 or TRBV12-4, the J gene TRBJ1-6; a possible D gene is TRBD1 (5 bases). V gave up 1 base and J gave up 8 bases, with 12 bases separating them. This CDR3 has 15 residues. In DNA form, the CDR3 reads TGTGCCAGCAGTTTAGTCGGGGCCGAGGATTCACCCCTCCACTTT. It encodes CASSLVGAEDSPLHF.

The chain joins TRBV7-2 to TRBJ1-2; D unclear. Germline loops: CDR1 SGHTA, CDR2 FQGNSA. There are 15 residues in the CDR3. Trimming removed 5 bases from V and 8 bases from J, with 21 bases in between. The CDR3 DNA sequence: TGTGCCAGCAGCCCCGAGAGGACGGGCTTGGGGGGCTACACCTTC. Its protein is CASSPERTGLGGYTF.

This sequence joins TRBV29-1 and TRBJ2-7; D is tentatively TRBD1 or TRBD2 (5 bases each). Trimming stripped 6 bases from V and 3 bases from J, with 9 bases between. Germline CDR1 is SQVTM and CDR2 is ANQGSEA. This CDR3 spans 11 amino acids. This chain's CDR3 is CSVEGFYEQYF. The CDR3 nucleotides are TGCAGCGTCGAGGGGTTCTACGAGCAGTACTTC.

The genes are TRBV10-3 and TRBJ1-2, with TRBD1 identical over 8 bases. V lost 6 bases to trimming and J lost 3 bases; unmatched junction nucleotides: 6. The CDR3 extends over 14 amino acids. Germline assignment: CDR1 ENHRY and CDR2 SYGVKD. CDR3 in DNA: TGTGCCATCAGGCCACAACAGGGGGACTATGGCTACACCTTC. It is translated as CAIRPQQGDYGYTF.

The chain has TRBV27 and TRBJ2-4; tentative D call: TRBD2 (6 bases). Trimming took 5 bases from V and 6 from J, leaving 11 bases between them. Germline V lookup: CDR1 MNHEY, CDR2 SMNVEV (reference sequence). The CDR3 runs to 13 residues. The CDR3 DNA reads TGTGCCAGCAGTACTAGCAGTAGAAACATTCAGTACTTC. It codes for CASSTSSRNIQYF.

This clonotype turned up a few times. V gene TRBV7-2 combines with J gene TRBJ2-1, with 8 bases that match TRBD2. The CDR3 covers 17 residues. Germline-derived CDR1 and CDR2 are SGHTA and FQGNSA. The junction had 11 bases not matched to a gene; V was cut back by 4 bases and J by 3 bases. CDR3 nucleotides: TGTGCCAGCAGCTCCGTCTTTAGCGCGGGGGGCTACAATGAGCAGTTCTTC. Residues: CASSSVFSAGGYNEQFF.

The chain links TRBV28 to TRBJ2-6; D call uncertain. From germline, CDR1 is MDHEN and CDR2 SYDVKM. The CDR3 covers 13 residues. V was trimmed by 8 bases and J by 9 bases, leaving 14 bases between them. CDR3 DNA sequence: TGTGCCAGCTCAGCCCTGTGGGTCAACGTCCTGACTTTC. Protein: CASSALWVNVLTF.

There are a few counts of this clonotype. V is TRBV6-5 and J is TRBJ1-6, with D unresolved. V was shortened by 2 bases and J by 10 bases, with 12 bases between the two germline ends. CDR3 length equals 14 residues. Germline V gene data show CDR1 as MNHEY and CDR2 as SVGAGI. In DNA, the CDR3 is TGTGCCAGCAGTTACCGAAACTCGGGGTCACCCCTCCACTTT. As protein: CASSYRNSGSPLHF.

This clonotype was detected ten times or more. The V and J genes are TRBV4-2 and TRBJ2-7; TRBD1 might be the D (6 bases). V was pared by 4 bases and J by 3 bases, with 16 bases between. The CDR3 is made up of 15 amino acids. The germline gives CDR1 LGHNA, CDR2 YNFKEQ. The CDR3 loop reads CASSPLGGQRYEQYF. In DNA form, the CDR3 reads TGTGCCAGCAGCCCCCTCGGCGGACAGCGCTACGAGCAGTACTTC.

This clonotype was observed a handful of times. A read error may produce the germline difference seen at one junction end. The chain joins TRBV29-1 to TRBJ2-3; TRBD2 might be the D (5 bases). The CDR3 spans 12 residues. Germline V gene sequence: CDR1 SQVTM, CDR2 ANQGSEA. CDR3 bases: TGCAGCATTACGGGGAGCACAGATACGCGGTATTTT. It translates to CSITGSTDTRYF.

The chain employs TRBV7-9 and TRBJ2-7, with a possible D match to TRBD2 (5 bases). Per the germline V gene, CDR1 is SEHNR and CDR2 is FQNEAQ (reference sequence). Deletions cut 0 bases from V and 5 bases from J, with 14 bases between. CDR3 length: 15 residues. CDR3 sequence reads: CASSLASRGNDEQYF. CDR3 bases: TGTGCCAGCAGCTTAGCCAGTCGGGGAAACGACGAGCAGTACTTC. The variable domain in full, completed from reference TRBV7-9 and TRBJ2-7, reads DTGVSQNPRHKITKRGQNVTFRCDPISEHNRLYWYRQTLGQGPEFLTYFQNEAQLEKSRLLSDRFSAERPKGSFSTLEIQRTEQGDSAMYLCASSLASRGNDEQYFGPGTRLTVT.

The genes are TRBV29-1 and TRBJ2-2; 8 bases are shared with TRBD1. V lost 3 bases, J lost 7 bases, and 7 bases stayed unmatched. Germline CDR1 and CDR2: SQVTM and ANQGSEA. This CDR3 region has 14 residues. For the CDR3, the DNA is TGCAGCGTTGAGTCAGGGGGCTATGACGGGGAGCTGTTTTTT. Amino acid sequence: CSVESGGYDGELFF.

Only a few counts were recorded for this clonotype. The genes are TRBV6-1 and TRBJ2-3; 9 nucleotides match TRBD2. J gave up 0 bases and V 5 bases, and 9 bases lay outside the gene matches. The CDR3 loop spans 17 amino acids. Germline V gene data show CDR1 as MNHNS and CDR2 as SASEGT. The CDR3 DNA reads TGTGCCAGCAGTAGGGTAGCGGGAGTTCCTAGCACAGATACGCAGTATTTT. It encodes CASSRVAGVPSTDTQYF.

This clonotype was detected a few times. This chain joins TRBV2 and TRBJ2-7; 8 bases map to TRBD2. This CDR3 has 14 residues. The germline gives CDR1 SNHLY, CDR2 FYNNEI. V dropped 10 bases and J dropped 2; count of bases not matched to a gene: 10. CDR3 region: CATLLQRETYEQYF. CDR3 in DNA: TGTGCCACCCTTCTCCAGCGGGAGACCTACGAGCAGTACTTC.

This clonotype was detected only a few times. The gene calls are TRBV27 and TRBJ2-5; D may be TRBD1 (6 bases). Matching the DNA end better, TRBJ2-7 makes the J call doubtful. The CDR3 covers 14 residues. CDR1 is MNHEY, CDR2 SMNVEV, per germline (reference sequence). CDR3 nucleotides: TGTGCCAGCAGTTCCTCCGGGACACACTACGAGCAGTACTTC. It yields the protein CASSSSGTHYEQYF.

This clonotype occurred once. The V and J genes are TRBV5-1 and TRBJ1-1, with a possible D match to TRBD1 (5 bases). V gave up 4 bases and J gave up 1 base, with 14 bases separating them. CDR1 and CDR2 from the germline V gene are SGHRS and YFSETQ. The CDR3 covers 15 residues. DNA of the CDR3: TGCGCCAGCAGCCCAGGGACCGGGTCGAACACTGAAGCTTTCTTT. As protein: CASSPGTGSNTEAFF.

This sequence joins TRBV10-3 and TRBJ2-7; D tentatively fits TRBD1 or TRBD2 (5 bases each). The length of the CDR3 is 13 residues. Germline-derived CDR1 and CDR2 are ENHRY and SYGVKD. Trimming shortened V by 10 bases and J by 5 bases, and 18 bases separated the two germline ends. CDR3: CATREGPGDEQYF. The DNA for the CDR3 is TGTGCCACCCGAGAGGGGCCCGGGGACGAGCAGTACTTC.

The chain links TRBV6-6 to TRBJ2-6, with no clear D. V was shortened by 5 bases and J by 4 bases, with 12 bases between the two germline ends. The CDR3 has 15 residues. Germline V gene sequence: CDR1 MNHNY, CDR2 SVGAGI (reference sequence). For the CDR3, the DNA is TGTGCCAGCAGTAATAGTGTGTCCGGGGCCAACGTCCTGACTTTC. It translates to CASSNSVSGANVLTF.

There are a few counts of this clonotype. V gene TRBV20-1 combines with J gene TRBJ2-7; no definite D call. The CDR3 contains 12 residues. The V and J ends lost 5 bases and 7 bases respectively, with 15 bases between them. Germline V gene data show CDR1 as DFQATT and CDR2 as SNEGSKA (reference sequence). The CDR3 coding sequence is TGCAGTGCTTCCCTCACTGTCGCTGAGCAGTACTTC. Translation gives CSASLTVAEQYF.

This clonotype was detected once. V usage is TRBV5-1 and J usage is TRBJ2-1; possible D gene TRBD2, 6 bases. Germline V gene data show CDR1 as SGHRS and CDR2 as YFSETQ. The CDR3 has 14 residues. V was cut by 7 bases and J by 4 bases, with 15 bases left in between. The CDR3 bases are TGCGCCAGCGGGGGAGGACAAACTTACAATGAGCAGTTCTTC. Translating gives CASGGGQTYNEQFF.

This chain connects TRBV7-2 to TRBJ2-7, with 11 bases matching TRBD2. Germline CDR1 SGHTA, CDR2 FQGNSA. The CDR3 length is 16 residues. Trimming cost V 1 base and J 3 bases; bases outside gene matches: 5. CDR3 in DNA: TGTGCCAGCAGCTTAGTCTTCGGGACTAGCGGCTACGAGCAGTACTTC. Its translation: CASSLVFGTSGYEQYF.

The sample holds a few counts of this clonotype. One junction end does not reproduce the germline sequence, and a read error may be involved. The chain has TRBV20-1 and TRBJ2-5; D may be TRBD2 (7 bases). This CDR3 region has 13 residues. Germline CDR1 reads DFQATT; CDR2 reads SNEGSKA (reference sequence). CDR3 sequence reads: CSARGGGRETQYF. The CDR3, as DNA: TGCAGTGCCAGAGGGGGGGGCAGAGAGACCCAGTACTTC.

The CDR3 sequence: CASSRGSGAGEQFF. The DNA of the CDR3 is TGCGCCAGCAGTCGCGGGTCGGGAGCGGGTGAGCAGTTCTTC. This chain uses TRBV10-1 with TRBJ2-1; the D gene is possibly TRBD2 (6 bases). The V gene's germline CDR1 is WNHNN and CDR2 SYGVQD (reference sequence). V lost 5 bases to trimming and J lost 9 bases, with 17 bases between them. The length of the CDR3 is 14 residues.

DNA for the CDR3: TGTGCCAGCAGCCAATCCCAATGGGGCCAAGAGACCCAGTACTTC. Protein: CASSQSQWGQETQYF. The rearrangement uses TRBV7-8 and TRBJ2-5; D is unresolved. In germline, CDR1 is SGHVS, CDR2 FQNEAQ. V was cut by 5 bases and J by 1 base, with 14 bases left in between. The length of the CDR3 is 15 residues.

This chain links TRBV20-1 with TRBJ2-5; D is perhaps TRBD2 (5 bases). Germline values: CDR1 DFQATT, CDR2 SNEGSKA (reference sequence). Trimming removed 3 bases from V and 11 bases from J, with 22 bases in between. This CDR3 has 14 residues. In DNA, the CDR3 is TGCAGTGCTAGGCGGCTAGCAGAGTGGAATGAGCAGTACTTC. The encoded protein is CSARRLAEWNEQYF.

This clonotype occurred a few times. The V gene is TRBV20-1, the J gene TRBJ2-5; D tentatively reads TRBD1 or TRBD2 (5 bases each). The length of the CDR3 is 14 residues. With 3 bases removed from V and 4 bases from J, the gap between germline ends came to 15 bases. Germline V gene lookup returns CDR1 DFQATT and CDR2 SNEGSKA (reference sequence). The CDR3 here is CSASPDSGAETQYF. The DNA of the CDR3 is TGCAGTGCTAGCCCAGATTCCGGGGCAGAGACCCAGTACTTC.

The chain joins TRBV2 to TRBJ2-3, with 9 bases lining up with TRBD1. CDR3 length equals 14 residues. The germline V gene encodes CDR1 SNHLY and CDR2 FYNNEI. V shed 6 bases and J 2 bases; nucleotides not matched to a gene: 3. As DNA, the CDR3 is TGTGCCAGCAGGCACAGGGGGCTCACAGATACGCAGTATTTT. This sequence encodes CASRHRGLTDTQYF.